Following are 8 T cell receptor beta chains from one sample sequenced in a study of molecular identifiers for immune sequencing clone quantification. TCRdb itself ran the PCR reads through MiXCR, one entry per CDR3 protein. The sample gives about 510,000 distinct CDR3 sequences, about a fifth of which show up once; around 0.84% is in the top ten. Sequencing was carried out using naive CD8+ T cells from blood, with Jurkat cell RNA spiked in. Subset indicated: FACS-sorted CD8+CD4-CCR7+CD45RA+ naive T cells. These receptors were taken from a human donor in good health. Some libraries in this study had Jurkat cell RNA spiked in.

This chain connects TRBV19 to TRBJ2-1; either TRBD1 or TRBD2 may fit D (6 bases each). This CDR3 spans 12 amino acids. Trimming removed 11 bases from V and 7 bases from J, with 15 bases in between. Germline lookup yields CDR1 LNHDA and CDR2 SQIVND (reference sequence). The DNA of the CDR3 is TGTGCCTCTAAAGGGGGGCTGAATGAGCAGTTCTTC. Translating it yields CASKGGLNEQFF.

The chain has TRBV7-9 and TRBJ1-4; 9 bases agree with TRBD1. Losses at the gene ends were 8 bases for V and 7 bases for J; bases not matched to a gene: 8. Germline V gene sequence: CDR1 SEHNR, CDR2 FQNEAQ (reference sequence). The CDR3 spans 14 residues. The DNA for the CDR3 is TGTGCCAGCGGCTCGGGACAGGGTTTTGAAAAACTGTTTTTT. Amino acids: CASGSGQGFEKLFF.

This clonotype was observed a few times. This chain joins TRBV3-1 and TRBJ1-2; D remains ambiguous. Trimming took 0 bases from V and 5 from J, leaving 4 bases between them. The CDR3 contains 12 residues. CDR1 is LGHDT, CDR2 YNNKEL, per germline (reference sequence). For the CDR3, the DNA is TGTGCCAGCAGCCAAGATTGGTATGGCTACACCTTC. Translation gives CASSQDWYGYTF.

A few counts support this clonotype. The chain joins TRBV12-3 or TRBV12-4 to TRBJ2-1; a possible D gene is TRBD2 (7 bases). V lost 1 base, J lost 6 bases, and 16 bases lay in between. The CDR3 consists of 16 residues. The CDR3 here is CASSLGRGGRINEQFF. In nucleotides, the CDR3 is TGTGCCAGCAGTTTAGGAAGGGGGGGGCGTATCAATGAGCAGTTCTTC.

This clonotype was counted many times. The chain employs TRBV13 and TRBJ2-7; 7 nucleotides agree with TRBD1. V lost 5 bases to trimming and J lost 3 bases; unmatched junction nucleotides: 10. The V gene's germline CDR1 is PRHDT and CDR2 FYEKMQ (reference sequence). This CDR3 region has 15 residues. This CDR3 is CASSPRDRPLYEQYF. The CDR3 bases are TGTGCCAGCAGCCCACGGGACAGACCCCTCTACGAGCAGTACTTC.

This clonotype has only a few counts. The CDR3 here is CASAGTQDGYTF. DNA for the CDR3: TGTGCCAGCGCCGGGACGCAAGATGGCTACACCTTC. V and J are TRBV7-8 and TRBJ1-2, with D perhaps TRBD1 (5 bases). The CDR3 has 12 amino acids. V shed 8 bases and J shed 6 bases, with 13 bases lying between them. Germline-derived CDR1 and CDR2 are SGHVS and FQNEAQ.

The chain couples TRBV2 to TRBJ2-3; D assignment may be TRBD1 or TRBD2 (5 bases each). Germline loops: CDR1 SNHLY, CDR2 FYNNEI. The CDR3 is made up of 17 amino acids. The V end lost 8 bases, the J end lost 10 bases, and 31 bases lay between the germline ends. Here the CDR3 DNA reads TGTGCCAGCGGTGTCTCAGCCTACCACGGGGCCCCTGGGGCGCAGTATTTT. Translating it yields CASGVSAYHGAPGAQYF.

The V gene is TRBV6-1, the J gene TRBJ2-3, with TRBD2 as a possible D gene (6 bases). Trimming removed 4 bases at V and 3 bases at J, with 14 bases between. Germline assignment: CDR1 MNHNS and CDR2 SASEGT. This CDR3 spans 15 amino acids. DNA of the CDR3: TGTGCCAGCAGTGCATATAGGGACTTGACAGATACGCAGTATTTT. This gives the protein CASSAYRDLTDTQYF.